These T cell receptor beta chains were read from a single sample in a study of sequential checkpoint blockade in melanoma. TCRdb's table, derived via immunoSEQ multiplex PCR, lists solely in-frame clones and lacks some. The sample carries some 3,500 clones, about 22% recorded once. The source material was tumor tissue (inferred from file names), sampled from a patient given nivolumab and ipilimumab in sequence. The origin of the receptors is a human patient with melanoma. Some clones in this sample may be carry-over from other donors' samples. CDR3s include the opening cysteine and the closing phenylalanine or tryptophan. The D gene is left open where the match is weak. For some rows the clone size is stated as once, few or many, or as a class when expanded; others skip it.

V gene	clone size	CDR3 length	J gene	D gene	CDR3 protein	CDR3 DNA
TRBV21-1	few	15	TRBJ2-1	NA	CASSQGQGLYNEQFF	TGTGCCAGCAGTCAGGGACAGGGCCTCTACAATGAGCAGTTCTTC
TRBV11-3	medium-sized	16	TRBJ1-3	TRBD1	CASSLGQGFSGNTIYF	TGTGCCAGCAGCTTGGGACAGGGGTTCAGTGGAAACACCATATATTTT
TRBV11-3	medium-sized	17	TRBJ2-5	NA	CASSTPVDRSAKETQYF	TGTGCCAGCAGCACCCCAGTAGATAGGAGCGCCAAAGAGACCCAGTACTTC
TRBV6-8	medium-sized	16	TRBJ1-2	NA	CASSYSWAGTSYGYTF	TGTGCCAGCAGTTACTCTTGGGCCGGGACATCCTATGGCTACACCTTC
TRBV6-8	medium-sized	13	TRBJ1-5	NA	CASSTRYNQPQHF	TGTGCCAGCAGTACTAGGTACAATCAGCCCCAGCATTTT
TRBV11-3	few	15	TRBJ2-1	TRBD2	CASSSMGTRLDEQFF	TGTGCCAGCAGCTCCATGGGGACTAGACTCGATGAGCAGTTCTTC
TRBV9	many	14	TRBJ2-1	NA	CASSPRDTYNEQFF	TGTGCCAGCAGCCCTCGGGACACCTACAATGAGCAGTTCTTC
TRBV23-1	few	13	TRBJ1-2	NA	CASSPYTGSTYTF	TGCGCCAGCAGCCCGTATACAGGGTCAACCTACACCTTC
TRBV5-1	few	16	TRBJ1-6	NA	CASSPGRGIYNSPLHF	TGCGCCAGCAGCCCCGGGAGAGGCATCTATAATTCACCCCTCCACTTT
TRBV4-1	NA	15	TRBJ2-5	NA	CASSLRDGGRETQYF	TGCGCCAGCAGCCTAAGGGACGGGGGCCGCGAGACCCAGTACTTC